This TCR beta chain was documented in a study of tumor-infiltrating lymphocytes in primary liver carcinoma. As concerns this clonotype: A read error may account for a junction end that differs from germline.

Germline loops: CDR1 MDHEN, CDR2 SYDVKM. The CDR3 runs 12 residues. Scientists recovered RNA and DNA together from about 21-30 mg of unsorted bulk tissue. Researchers generated TCR beta cDNA from 500 ng of total RNA, relying on a constant-region primer. Three nested multiplex PCR rounds, a slightly modified ARM-PCR, produced the libraries for TCR beta. Running 9 to 11 cycles apiece, the first two PCR rounds relied on TRBV1-TRBV30 forward primers together with a C-beta reverse primer. TCRdb called the multiplex PCR reads again in MiXCR, with one record for every CDR3 protein. The data hold about 100,000 distinct CDR3 sequences, with about 70% observed a single time.

The sample taken for sequencing was tumor-adjacent normal liver tissue. The V call is TRBV28, the J call TRBJ2-7; D not certain. This TCR was sampled from a man aged 40-55 years with primary liver carcinoma and hepatitis B virus infection. CDR3 nucleotides: TGTGCCAGCAGCCTAATGTTCGGCGAGCAGCATTTC. The encoded protein is CASSLMFGEQHF.